This is a list of T cell receptor beta chains from one sample in a study of human T cells and chemical hapten exposure. A single record per CDR3 protein comes from TCRdb applying MiXCR to the RACE reads. The sample consists of about 130,000 distinct CDR3 sequences, approximately 9.1% of them appearing once. The sequencing input was whole blood. These TCRs come from a male donor in good health. Some clones in this sample may be carry-over from other donors' samples. Both conserved end residues are part of each CDR3. Clone size is stated in some rows and not others, as once, few, many or a class when expanded.

V | size | CDR3
TRBV27 | . | CASRSGHPNSNQPQHF
TRBV19 | . | CASSIRQGPNTGELFF
TRBV6-2/TRBV6-3 | . | CASSPHPGAGELFF
TRBV15 | . | CATSRDLGAGGEFF
TRBV6-2/TRBV6-3 | few | CASSPAETQYF
TRBV7-8 | . | CASSPRPAGGRETQYF
TRBV29-1 | . | CSAATGTYGYTF
TRBV7-2 | . | CASSFRTSGTTDTQYF
TRBV28 | few | CASSFRLAEQGTSYEQYF
TRBV5-6 | . | CASSYDGQGNYGYTF
TRBV2 | few | CASSGQGLSNQPQHF
TRBV12-3/TRBV12-4 | . | CASRRQDRYTGELFF
TRBV15 | . | CATSSVTGGSGEQYF
TRBV11-2 | few | CASSLVVGGADYNEQFF
TRBV18 | few | CASSPGAASSYEQYF
TRBV6-5 | many | CASRKLAVQFYEQFF
TRBV6-5 | few | CASSYSPHSSGNTIYF
TRBV18 | . | CASSRRDTDTQYF
TRBV7-8 | . | CASSYGSSGANVLTF
TRBV29-1 | . | CSVGGPHTGTEAFF
TRBV10-3 | few | CAISEGQTSTDTQYF
TRBV3-1 | . | CASSQGTFSTDTQYF
TRBV27 | . | CASSLRLGRIEAFF
TRBV7-9 | few | CASSLQAGRVVETQYF
TRBV2 | few | CASSEQGEGTYEQYF
TRBV12-3/TRBV12-4 | . | CASSNSVHTNTEAFF
TRBV6-2/TRBV6-3 | many | CASTKGDEKDYEQYF
TRBV29-1 | many | CSVAGGAEEKLFF
TRBV27 | many | CASSDIYSYNEQFF
TRBV4-3 | many | CASSQDASGGLPREQYF
TRBV28 | many | CASTGSSNTEAFF
TRBV2 | few | CASSEAAAIGTKDTQYF
TRBV5-5 | . | CASSLGQRGDSPLHF
TRBV7-9 | . | CASSPLNTQYF
TRBV29-1 | . | CSVGQGASNQPQHF
TRBV6-6 | many | CASSYGTGAQGAYEQYF
TRBV25-1 | many | CASAGRTEAFF
TRBV27 | . | CASSKTDNEQFF
TRBV7-2 | few | CASSLEALAGGFTDTQYF
TRBV27 | . | CASSLTGGGTGELFF
TRBV12-3/TRBV12-4 | few | CASSLEMGLGSADTQYF
TRBV18 | . | CASSHKEGEGKQYF
TRBV7-2 | . | CASSLALLAGADTQYF
TRBV7-3 | . | CASSFGTWDTQYF
TRBV7-6 | few | CASSSGLATTTGELFF
TRBV14 | . | CASSRRGPETYEQYF